By share of the sample, the clone carrying this TCR beta chain is medium-sized. The data were taken from a study of neurological immune-mediated disorders. V was cut by 0 bases and J by 1 base, with 7 bases left in between. The CDR3 is made up of 16 amino acids. Germline V gene lookup returns CDR1 LNHNV and CDR2 YYDKDF (reference sequence). By 5'RACE with 10-nucleotide random UMIs, the cDNA was made. In every sequencing run, more than 170 million TCR-beta sequences were generated from 15-18 subjects. TCRdb called the 5' RACE reads again in MiXCR, with one record for every CDR3 protein. Of roughly 30,000 distinct CDR3 sequences listed, 5% to 7.5% are singletons.

The chain employs TRBV15 and TRBJ2-6; weak D call: TRBD1 (5 bases). The source material was PBMCs. This receptor was taken from a woman between 50 and 59 years old in good health. The CDR3 sequence: CATSRDSGSGANVLTF. DNA of the CDR3: TGTGCCACCAGCAGAGATTCAGGGTCTGGGGCCAACGTCCTGACTTTC.